Presented here are 22 T cell receptor beta chains from one specimen sequenced in a study of type 1 regulatory T cells. TCRdb itself ran the reads through MiXCR, one entry per CDR3 protein. Among 24,000 or so distinct CDR3 sequences listed, around 43% were seen once. Their specific antigens are unknown. The sample consisted of cultured T cells, either the whole culture or a sorted T cell fraction (not recorded which). These receptors originate from a human donor in good health.

This rearrangement joins TRBV10-2 to TRBJ1-2; D possibly corresponds to TRBD1 (6 bases). CDR1 and CDR2 (germline): WSHSY, SAAADI. CDR3 length: 16 residues. V dropped 3 bases and J dropped 2 bases, with 16 bases sitting between them. The CDR3 DNA reads as TGCGCCAGCAGTGACAGGGGTGTCTCAAAAAACTATGGCTACACCTTC. This sequence encodes CASSDRGVSKNYGYTF.

This clonotype counts as medium-sized (0.01 to 0.1%). This chain connects TRBV7-2 to TRBJ2-3; no clear D. The V and J ends lost 1 base and 6 bases respectively, with 2 bases between them. CDR1 and CDR2 from the germline V gene are SGHTA and FQGNSA. This CDR3 region has 11 residues. CDR3 protein: CASSLVDTQYF. In nucleotides, the CDR3 is TGTGCCAGCAGCTTAGTGGATACGCAGTATTTT.

This chain uses TRBV5-1 with TRBJ1-2; perhaps TRBD1 as D (5 bases). The CDR3 contains 16 residues. V was pared by 1 base and J by 7 bases, with 20 bases between. The germline V gene has CDR1 SGHRS and CDR2 YFSETQ. CDR3 DNA sequence: TGCGCCAGCAGCTTGCGTTTACAAGGGGATTCTGGTGGCTACACCTTC. As protein: CASSLRLQGDSGGYTF.

J is TRBJ1-1 and V is TRBV4-2; perhaps TRBD1 as D (6 bases). Trimming removed 1 base from V and 0 bases from J, with 18 bases in between. The CDR3 runs 18 residues. CDR1 and CDR2 from the germline V gene are LGHNA and YNFKEQ. Here the CDR3 reads CASSQARGGVRVNTEAFF. In nucleotides, the CDR3 is TGTGCCAGCAGCCAAGCCCGAGGGGGGGTTCGCGTGAACACTGAAGCTTTCTTT.

This clonotype was observed once. The chain links TRBV6-5 to TRBJ2-2; D uncertain. This CDR3 has 15 residues. Germline lookup yields CDR1 MNHEY and CDR2 SVGAGI. V shed 5 bases and J shed 5 bases, with 15 bases lying between them. The CDR3 here is CASSPRFFGTGELFF. CDR3 in DNA: TGTGCCAGCAGTCCCAGATTTTTTGGGACCGGGGAGCTGTTTTTT.

This clonotype is large. The chain uses TRBV12-3 or TRBV12-4 and TRBJ2-1; 7 bases map to TRBD1. V was clipped by 5 bases and J by 6 bases; unmatched bases: 13. There are 16 residues in the CDR3. The CDR3 protein is CASSLRGDSRGNEQFF. The CDR3 DNA follows: TGTGCCAGCAGTCTAAGAGGGGACAGTCGGGGCAATGAGCAGTTCTTC.

There are many counts of this clonotype. V is TRBV6-5 and J is TRBJ2-5; 8 bases fit TRBD2. This CDR3 spans 16 amino acids. Germline-derived CDR1 and CDR2 are MNHEY and SVGAGI. V lost 0 bases to trimming and J lost 2 bases; unmatched junction nucleotides: 5. This CDR3 is CASSYSGGGGQETQYF. Here the CDR3 DNA reads TGTGCCAGCAGTTACTCCGGGGGGGGCGGGCAAGAGACCCAGTACTTC.

The V call is TRBV4-1, the J call TRBJ1-2, with a possible D match to TRBD1 (6 bases). V gave up 4 bases and J gave up 0 bases, with 15 bases separating them. The CDR3 length is 16 residues. Germline assignment: CDR1 MGHRA and CDR2 YSYEKL. The CDR3 DNA sequence: TGCGCCAGCAGCCGTGGACAGTTCCCATCTAACTATGGCTACACCTTC. Translated: CASSRGQFPSNYGYTF.

V gene TRBV6-5 combines with J gene TRBJ2-2; D gene uncertain. V lost 2 bases and J 2 bases, leaving 6 bases between the germline ends. CDR1 and CDR2 (germline): MNHEY, SVGAGI. The CDR3 extends over 14 amino acids. The CDR3 sequence: CASSYNYNTGELFF. The CDR3 DNA is TGTGCCAGCAGTTACAACTACAACACCGGGGAGCTGTTTTTT.

This sequence joins TRBV24-1 and TRBJ2-1; D gene ambiguous. The CDR3 is 16 residues long. Germline lookup yields CDR1 KGHDR and CDR2 SFDVKD. V shed 0 bases and J shed 2 bases, with 10 bases lying between them. CDR3 residues: CATSDLGVGTYNEQFF. CDR3 nucleotide sequence: TGTGCCACCAGTGATTTGGGCGTCGGTACCTACAATGAGCAGTTCTTC.

The chain carries TRBV14 and TRBJ2-7; D not certain. CDR3 size: 15 residues. The V end lost 5 bases, the J end lost 3 bases, and 17 bases lay between the germline ends. CDR1 SGHDN and CDR2 FVKESK come from the germline V gene. The CDR3 reads CASSNRPDALYEQYF. For the CDR3, the DNA is TGTGCCAGCAGCAACCGCCCGGACGCCCTCTACGAGCAGTACTTC. The full variable domain, its missing parts supplied by reference TRBV14 and TRBJ2-7, is EAGVTQFPSHSVIEKGQTVTLRCDPISGHDNLYWYRRVMGKEIKFLLHFVKESKQDESGMPNNRFLAERTGGTYSTLKVQPAELEDSGVYFCASSNRPDALYEQYFGPGTRLTVT.

By share of the sample, this clonotype is medium-sized. The genes are TRBV7-9 and TRBJ1-6; no firm D call. Germline V gives CDR1 SEHNR, CDR2 FQNEAQ (reference sequence). The CDR3 length is 15 residues. Trimming removed 5 bases from V and 6 bases from J, with 14 bases in between. The chain's CDR3 is CASSPLEIGNSPLHF. CDR3 DNA: TGTGCCAGCAGCCCCCTGGAGATCGGTAATTCACCCCTCCACTTT.

The gene calls are TRBV6-1 and TRBJ1-3; 10 bases match TRBD1. The CDR3 has 14 residues. Trimming cost V 8 bases and J 2 bases; bases outside gene matches: 3. CDR1 is MNHNS, CDR2 SASEGT, per germline. The CDR3 DNA reads TGTGCCAGCGGGGACAGGGGCGCTGGAAACACCATATATTTT. Translating it yields CASGDRGAGNTIYF.

The rearrangement joins TRBV6-2 or TRBV6-3 to TRBJ1-3, with 7 bases aligning to TRBD1. This CDR3 has 12 amino acids. CDR1 is MNHEY and CDR2 is SVGEGT in the germline V gene. The ends lost 8 bases at V and 7 bases at J; junction bases unmatched: 5. This CDR3 is CASGQVGNTIYF. For the CDR3, the DNA is TGTGCCAGCGGACAGGTGGGGAACACCATATATTTT.

The chain has TRBV7-9 and TRBJ2-2; D may be TRBD2 (5 bases). Trimming removed 1 base at V and 5 bases at J, with 14 bases between. Germline V lookup: CDR1 SEHNR, CDR2 FQNEAQ (reference sequence). This CDR3 is built from 16 residues. In DNA form, the CDR3 reads TGTGCCAGCAGCTTAGAGGCTAGCAGGAGAACCGGGGAGCTGTTTTTT. Translating gives CASSLEASRRTGELFF.

The table lists this clonotype with a few counts. This chain uses TRBV12-3 or TRBV12-4 with TRBJ1-4, with D tentatively TRBD1 (6 bases). CDR3 length: 16 amino acids. V lost 6 bases and J 5 bases, leaving 19 bases between the germline ends. The CDR3, as DNA: TGTGCCAGCAGCCTCCGTAGAGGGGGTATAAATGAAAAACTGTTTTTT. Its translation: CASSLRRGGINEKLFF.

The V and J genes are TRBV6-5 and TRBJ1-4; no clear D gene. V was pared by 6 bases and J by 7 bases, with 15 bases between. Germline values: CDR1 MNHEY, CDR2 SVGAGI. The CDR3 is 14 amino acids. As DNA, the CDR3 is TGTGCCAGCAGACCGGCTCTCCGGGGTGAAAAACTGTTTTTT. This sequence encodes CASRPALRGEKLFF.

The chain has TRBV10-3 and TRBJ2-2, with 12 bases that match TRBD2. From germline, CDR1 is ENHRY and CDR2 SYGVKD. Trimming cost V 6 bases and J 5 bases; bases outside gene matches: 7. This CDR3 spans 16 amino acids. In nucleotides, the CDR3 is TGTGCCATCAGCGACGGGACTAGCGGGTTGACCGGGGAGCTGTTTTTT. Amino acid sequence: CAISDGTSGLTGELFF.

This clonotype has just one count. V is TRBV7-2 and J is TRBJ1-4, with TRBD1 identical over 7 bases. Trimming took 5 bases from V and 4 from J; bases not matched to a gene: 7. The CDR3 sequence is 15 residues long. The germline V gene has CDR1 SGHTA and CDR2 FQGNSA. The CDR3 is CASSPRTGLNEKLFF. Here the CDR3 DNA reads TGTGCCAGCAGCCCAAGGACAGGCCTTAATGAAAAACTGTTTTTT.

There are a few counts of this clonotype. The rearrangement links TRBV9 to TRBJ1-6; no reliable D call. With 4 bases removed from V and 9 bases from J, the gap between germline ends came to 11 bases. This CDR3 contains 13 residues. Germline-derived CDR1 and CDR2 are SGDLS and YYNGEE. DNA for the CDR3: TGTGCCAGCAGCTCTTTAATGGGTTCACCCCTCCACTTT. The encoded protein is CASSSLMGSPLHF. Supplemented by reference TRBV9 and TRBJ1-6, the full variable domain reads DSGVTQTPKHLITATGQRVTLRCSPRSGDLSVYWYQQSLDQGLQFLIQYYNGEERAKGNILERFSAQQFPDLHSELNLSSLELGDSALYFCASSSLMGSPLHFGNGTRLTVT.

The V gene is TRBV12-3 or TRBV12-4, the J gene TRBJ1-4; no clear D gene. This CDR3 region has 12 residues. The V gene lost 6 bases and the J gene lost 5 bases, with 7 bases spanning the gap. CDR3 in amino acids: CASSPWNEKLFF. Written as DNA, the CDR3 is TGTGCCAGCAGCCCGTGGAATGAAAAACTGTTTTTT.

This sequence joins TRBV3-1 and TRBJ2-3; 9 nucleotides line up with TRBD2. Germline trimming cut 3 bases from V and 5 bases from J; bases unmatched to any gene: 9. The CDR3 is made up of 16 amino acids. The V gene's germline CDR1 is LGHDT and CDR2 YNNKEL (reference sequence). The CDR3 coding sequence is TGTGCCAGCAGCCAGGGGGGTCTAGCGGGGAGAGATACGCAGTATTTT. Translation: CASSQGGLAGRDTQYF.